The next 28 T cell receptor beta chains were all read from a single sample in a study of T cell responses to AZD1222 COVID-19 vaccine. The protocol was immunoSEQ multiplex PCR, while the TCRdb copy is restricted to in-frame clones and leaves out a portion. The data contain approximately 100,000 clones, roughly nine tenths of them seen just once; the ten biggest clones take up less than 55%. The sample here was peripheral blood, taken on day 0 of AZD1222 vaccination. These receptors were collected from an adult in good health.

The rearrangement links TRBV15 to TRBJ2-1; 11 bases align to TRBD2. The CDR3 runs to 15 residues. Germline loops: CDR1 LNHNV, CDR2 YYDKDF (reference sequence). V lost 3 bases to trimming and J lost 7 bases; unmatched junction nucleotides: 5. DNA for the CDR3: TGTGCCACCAGCAGGTTGGCTAGCGGGAGGAATGAGCAGTTCTTC. It yields the protein CATSRLASGRNEQFF. Together with reference TRBV15 and TRBJ2-1, the CDR3 gives the full variable domain: DAMVIQNPRYQVTQFGKPVTLSCSQTLNHNVMYWYQQKSSQAPKLLFHYYDKDFNNEADTPDNFQSRRPNTSFCFLDIRSPGLGDTAMYLCATSRLASGRNEQFFGPGTRLTVL.

V gene TRBV7-3 combines with J gene TRBJ2-3; 7 bases agree with TRBD2. The V gene end was trimmed by 5 bases and the J gene end by 3 bases; junction bases not matched to a gene: 8. The CDR3 spans 15 residues. Looked up from germline, CDR1 is SGHTA and CDR2 is FQGTGA. As DNA, the CDR3 is TGTGCCAGCAGCATTATGGGCGGGAGTACAGATACGCAGTATTTT. This codes for CASSIMGGSTDTQYF.

This chain links TRBV5-4 with TRBJ1-5, with 8 bases matching TRBD1. With 4 bases clipped from V and 3 bases from J, the junction kept 6 bases outside the gene matches. The germline CDR1 and CDR2 sequences are SGHNT and YYREEE (reference sequence). The CDR3 runs to 15 residues. In nucleotides, the CDR3 is TGTGCCAGCAGCCCCGGGACAGGCTTCAATCAGCCCCAGCATTTT. It specifies CASSPGTGFNQPQHF.

The CDR3 bases are TGTGCCAGCAGCCAGGACAGGGGGCAAGACGAGCAGTACTTC. This gives the protein CASSQDRGQDEQYF. The rearrangement links TRBV4-2 to TRBJ2-7; 11 bases line up with TRBD1. Germline V gene lookup returns CDR1 LGHNA and CDR2 YNFKEQ. The CDR3 spans 14 residues. V lost 3 bases and J lost 5; bases outside the gene matches: 3.

V and J are TRBV21-1 and TRBJ2-7. TRBV21-1 represents a pseudogene. This CDR3 comprises 17 residues. The DNA for the CDR3 is TGTGCCAGCAGCAAGCGCGCGGCCGGGCCCAGCTCCTACGAGCAGTACTTC. Its translation: CASSKRAAGPSSYEQYF.

The rearrangement uses TRBV28 and TRBJ1-5; possible D gene TRBD1, 5 bases. CDR1 is MDHEN, CDR2 SYDVKM, per germline. The CDR3 has 14 residues. The V end was cut by 2 bases, the J end by 7 bases, with 12 bases between. CDR3 nucleotide sequence: TGTGCCAGCAGTTTAGGGGCCAGGGCCCAGCCCCAGCATTTT. It codes for CASSLGARAQPQHF. The variable domain in full, completed from reference TRBV28 and TRBJ1-5, reads DVKVTQSSRYLVKRTGEKVFLECVQDMDHENMFWYRQDPGLGLRLIYFSYDVKMKEKGDIPEGYSVSREKKERFSLILESASTNQTSMYLCASSLGARAQPQHFGDGTRLSIL.

The chain joins TRBV29-1 to TRBJ2-7; 7 bases line up with TRBD2. Germline V gene sequence: CDR1 SQVTM, CDR2 ANQGSEA. The CDR3 sequence is 16 residues long. Trimming at V came to 0 bases and at J to 3 bases, leaving 11 bases not matched to a gene. This chain's CDR3 is CSVEEPVGGRYYEQYF. For the CDR3, the DNA is TGCAGCGTTGAAGAGCCAGTGGGCGGGAGATACTACGAGCAGTACTTC.

The V gene is TRBV18, the J gene TRBJ2-5, with D unclear. The CDR3 is 14 residues long. Germline lookup yields CDR1 KGHSH and CDR2 LQKENI. V gave up 4 bases and J gave up 4 bases, with 13 bases separating them. CDR3 bases: TGTGCCAGCTCACGTTCGGTGGGCAGAGAGACCCAGTACTTC. Its protein is CASSRSVGRETQYF. Full variable domain (rest looked up from reference TRBV18 and TRBJ2-5): NAGVMQNPRHLVRRRGQEARLRCSPMKGHSHVYWYRQLPEEGLKFMVYLQKENIIDESGMPKERFSAEFPKEGPSILRIQQVVRGDSAAYFCASSRSVGRETQYFGPGTRLLVL.

This sequence joins TRBV28 and TRBJ2-3; 7 bases agree with TRBD1. The ends lost 7 bases at V and 2 bases at J; junction bases unmatched: 15. The V gene's germline CDR1 is MDHEN and CDR2 SYDVKM. This CDR3 is 17 amino acids long. The CDR3 here is CASTSSWGQIYTDTQYF. In DNA form, the CDR3 reads TGTGCCAGCACCTCCAGTTGGGGACAGATATACACAGATACGCAGTATTTT.

The chain couples TRBV6-5 to TRBJ2-3; 10 bases fit TRBD1. The germline gives CDR1 MNHEY, CDR2 SVGAGI. The CDR3 runs to 15 residues. Trimming cost V 6 bases and J 1 base; bases outside gene matches: 4. CDR3 nucleotides: TGTGCCAGCAGAAGGGACAGGGGAGGCACAGATACGCAGTATTTT. It is translated as CASRRDRGGTDTQYF.

The rearrangement links TRBV10-2 to TRBJ1-1, with unresolved D. The CDR3 runs to 13 residues. Trimming cost V 7 bases and J 0 bases, with 9 bases left between them. Germline V gene data show CDR1 as WSHSY and CDR2 as SAAADI. The CDR3 loop is CASKDGMNTEAFF. CDR3 in DNA: TGCGCCAGCAAGGACGGGATGAACACTGAAGCTTTCTTT.

The chain uses TRBV24-1 and TRBJ1-2, with D uncertain. CDR1 and CDR2 (germline): KGHDR, SFDVKD. This CDR3 is built from 16 residues. Trimming took off 3 bases at V and 8 bases at J, with 21 bases between the two ends. CDR3 residues: CATSDPRSNSGIGYTF. The DNA of the CDR3 is TGTGCCACCAGTGATCCGAGATCCAACTCGGGGATCGGCTACACCTTC.

The gene calls are TRBV10-1 and TRBJ1-1; D is unresolved. The germline V and J ends were trimmed by 7 bases and 4 bases, with 16 bases remaining between them. Per the germline V gene, CDR1 is WNHNN and CDR2 is SYGVQD (reference sequence). The CDR3 is 14 residues long. The CDR3 DNA follows: TGCGCCAGCACCCCATCGGGGTTCCCCACTGAAGCTTTCTTT. The encoded protein is CASTPSGFPTEAFF.

The gene calls are TRBV19 and TRBJ1-1, with 7 positions matching TRBD1. The V segment lost 6 bases and the J segment 4 bases; nucleotides outside the gene matches: 8. This CDR3 spans 14 amino acids. Germline-derived CDR1 and CDR2 are LNHDA and SQIVND (reference sequence). CDR3 sequence: CASSRTNRGTEAFF. The CDR3 DNA reads as TGTGCCAGTAGCAGAACAAACAGGGGCACTGAAGCTTTCTTT.

This chain joins TRBV5-1 and TRBJ2-1; TRBD1 matches at 9 bases. V shed 4 bases, J shed 8 bases, and the junction held 16 bases outside the gene matches. Germline V gene lookup returns CDR1 SGHRS and CDR2 YFSETQ. The CDR3 totals 17 residues. DNA of the CDR3: TGCGCCAGCAGCCTGGATAGAGCCCGGGACAGGGTATATGAGCAGTTCTTC. This codes for CASSLDRARDRVYEQFF.

This chain links TRBV27 with TRBJ2-3; D is possibly TRBD2 (5 bases). Per the germline V gene, CDR1 is MNHEY and CDR2 is SMNVEV (reference sequence). V shed 4 bases and J shed 3 bases, with 17 bases lying between them. The CDR3 contains 16 residues. The CDR3, as DNA: TGTGCCAGCAGTTCCTCGAAAGGGAGAATGACAGATACGCAGTATTTT. Protein: CASSSSKGRMTDTQYF.

The chain carries TRBV7-8 and TRBJ2-5, with D unresolved. The V end lost 1 base, the J end lost 5 bases, and 5 bases lay between the germline ends. The germline V gene has CDR1 SGHVS and CDR2 FQNEAQ. CDR3 length: 12 residues. For the CDR3, the DNA is TGTGCCAGCAGCTTAGGCTACGAGACCCAGTACTTC. Translating gives CASSLGYETQYF.

The V gene is TRBV5-1, the J gene TRBJ2-7; D unclear. Germline-derived CDR1 and CDR2 are SGHRS and YFSETQ. Trimming stripped 3 bases from V and 9 bases from J, with 16 bases between. The CDR3 sequence is 13 residues long. CDR3 DNA sequence: TGCGCCAGCAGCTCTCTGAGGACCATAGTGCAGTACTTC. Its translation: CASSSLRTIVQYF.

The chain recombines TRBV7-9 with TRBJ1-1; D ambiguous. Trimming removed 0 bases from V and 1 base from J, with 6 bases in between. The CDR3 is made up of 14 amino acids. Germline V lookup: CDR1 SEHNR, CDR2 FQNEAQ (reference sequence). This CDR3 reads CASSLAGRNTEAFF. The CDR3 region has the DNA TGTGCCAGCAGCTTAGCGGGCAGGAACACTGAAGCTTTCTTT.

The chain couples TRBV3-1 (or the pseudogene TRBV3-2) to TRBJ2-7, with D perhaps matching TRBD1 or TRBD2 (5 bases each). Trimming removed 3 bases from V and 2 bases from J, with 11 bases in between. The CDR3 sequence is 14 residues long. Germline CDR1 and CDR2: LGHDT and YNNKEL (reference sequence). CDR3 DNA sequence: TGTGCCAGCAGCCAGGGGGACGTTCCCTACGAGCAGTACTTC. Protein: CASSQGDVPYEQYF.

As for this clone: A read error may account for a junction end that differs from germline. The genes are TRBV6-5 and TRBJ2-7; D tentatively fits TRBD1 or TRBD2 (5 bases each). There are 13 residues in the CDR3. Looked up from germline, CDR1 is MNHEY and CDR2 is SVGAGI. The CDR3, as DNA: TGTGCCAGCAGTTCAACATACCGGGACGCAGCCGCCTTC. Translated: CASSSTYRDAAAF.

This chain uses TRBV9 with TRBJ2-7; no clear D gene. V gave up 0 bases and J gave up 2 bases, with 15 bases separating them. CDR1 is SGDLS and CDR2 is YYNGEE in the germline V gene. This CDR3 comprises 16 residues. CDR3 nucleotide sequence: TGTGCCAGCAGCGTAGAACCGGGCGGTTCGGCCTACGAGCAGTACTTC. It is translated as CASSVEPGGSAYEQYF.

CDR3 amino acids: CASSLSETYEQYF. The CDR3 coding sequence is TGTGCCAGCAGTTTATCAGAGACCTACGAGCAGTACTTC. The chain combines TRBV27 with TRBJ2-7; no clear D. CDR1 MNHEY and CDR2 SMNVEV come from the germline V gene (reference sequence). The CDR3 runs to 13 residues. V was shortened by 0 bases and J by 2 bases, with 5 bases between the two germline ends.

The genes are TRBV19 and TRBJ1-5; D unclear. V gave up 8 bases and J gave up 4 bases, with 18 bases separating them. Germline V gene sequence: CDR1 LNHDA, CDR2 SQIVND (reference sequence). The CDR3 extends over 15 amino acids. In DNA form, the CDR3 reads TGTGCCAGTGGTACCACCTGGAAGGCTAATCAGCCCCAGCATTTT. Translating gives CASGTTWKANQPQHF.

The chain couples TRBV20-1 to TRBJ2-7; 9 bases line up with TRBD2. CDR3 length: 13 amino acids. Germline-derived CDR1 and CDR2 are DFQATT and SNEGSKA (reference sequence). With 3 bases clipped from V and 3 bases from J, the junction kept 3 bases outside the gene matches. Here the CDR3 reads CSASSGSYYEQYF. The CDR3 region has the DNA TGCAGTGCTAGTAGCGGGAGTTACTACGAGCAGTACTTC.

The genes are TRBV7-8 and TRBJ1-4, with TRBD1 identical over 10 bases. V shed 2 bases and J 8 bases; nucleotides not matched to a gene: 5. The germline V gene has CDR1 SGHVS and CDR2 FQNEAQ. The CDR3 totals 15 residues. The CDR3 sequence: CASSLRGTGVEKLFF. Here the CDR3 DNA reads TGTGCCAGCAGCTTACGAGGGACAGGGGTGGAAAAACTGTTTTTT.

The genes are TRBV5-5 and TRBJ1-3; a possible D gene is TRBD1 (5 bases). Per germline, CDR1 SGHKS and CDR2 YYEKEE (reference sequence). The V end lost 4 bases, the J end lost 0 bases, and 11 bases lay between the germline ends. This CDR3 comprises 15 residues. This CDR3 is CASSQHRNSGNTIYF. CDR3 DNA: TGTGCCAGCAGCCAGCACAGGAACTCTGGAAACACCATATATTTT.

V gene TRBV18 combines with J gene TRBJ1-1; 7 nucleotides line up with TRBD1. Germline CDR1 reads KGHSH; CDR2 reads LQKENI. The V gene end was trimmed by 5 bases and the J gene end by 4 bases; junction bases not matched to a gene: 4. The CDR3 runs 13 residues. The chain's CDR3 is CASSSRQGTEAFF. The DNA for the CDR3 is TGTGCCAGCTCATCTCGACAGGGCACTGAAGCTTTCTTT.